This TCR beta chain was obtained from a study of early T cells in non-severe SARS-CoV-2 infection. Study overall: Sequencing input comprised bulk RNA from unsorted whole blood; chain pairing was not available.

Individual cDNA molecules were tagged with unique molecular identifiers, the study reported. TCRdb reprocessed the 5' RACE reads with MiXCR, giving one entry per CDR3 protein. This table holds more than 90,000 distinct CDR3 sequences, about 12% found once. Study-wide results and limits: Private and CD4 specificities were missed by VDJdb matching, skewed to anti-spike CD8.

This clonotype was seen ten or more times. The antigen is undetermined. The ends were cut back, 2 bases at V and 3 bases at J, with 12 bases in the middle. The CDR3 extends over 15 amino acids. Germline V gives CDR1 SEHNR, CDR2 FQNEAQ (reference sequence). Sequenced sample: whole blood. This TCR was recovered from an adult who was a healthcare worker with PCR-confirmed SARS-CoV-2 infection or an uninfected control (not recorded which). The chain uses TRBV7-9 and TRBJ2-3, with D perhaps TRBD1 (5 bases). DNA for the CDR3: TGTGCCAGCAGCTTACGGGCCAGGGTGACAGATACGCAGTATTTT. Residues: CASSLRARVTDTQYF.